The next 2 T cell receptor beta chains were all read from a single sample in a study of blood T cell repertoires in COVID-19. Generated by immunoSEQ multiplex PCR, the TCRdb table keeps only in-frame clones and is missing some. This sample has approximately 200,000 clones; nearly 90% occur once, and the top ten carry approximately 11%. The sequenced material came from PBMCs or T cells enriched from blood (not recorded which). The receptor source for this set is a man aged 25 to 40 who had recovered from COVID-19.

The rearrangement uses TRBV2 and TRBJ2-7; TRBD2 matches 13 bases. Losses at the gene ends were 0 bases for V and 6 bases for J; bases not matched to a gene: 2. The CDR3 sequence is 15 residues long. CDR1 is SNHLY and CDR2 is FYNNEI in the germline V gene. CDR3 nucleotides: TGTGCCAGCAGTGAAGCGGGACTAGCGGGGCCCGAGCAGTACTTC. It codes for CASSEAGLAGPEQYF.

The CDR3 loop is CASSLPQGRNTGELFF. For the CDR3, the DNA is TGTGCCAGCAGCTTACCTCAGGGTCGGAACACCGGGGAGCTGTTTTTT. The V gene is TRBV7-2, the J gene TRBJ2-2, with D maybe TRBD1 (5 bases). Germline V gene lookup returns CDR1 SGHTA and CDR2 FQGNSA. The CDR3 extends over 16 amino acids. Trimming took 2 bases from V and 1 from J, leaving 11 bases between them.